The present T cell receptor beta chain was sequenced within a study of neoadjuvant anti-PD-1 for oral cavity cancer. Study-wide context: Patients mostly received three to four biweekly nivolumab doses at 3 mg/kg before surgery. Study-level points and caveats: Higher pretreatment blood Treg/Th17 ratios correlated with higher pretreatment blood and lower post-treatment tumor TCRbeta clonality.

Germline V CDR1 and CDR2: SGDLS, YYNGEE. CDR3 length: 15 residues. With 0 bases removed from V and 7 bases from J, the gap between germline ends came to 14 bases. Analysis of PBMCs was direct, with no culture step. To note about this clone: The antigen is not known.

PBMC libraries mostly used around 460 ng of input genomic DNA, with six replicates per sample. The assay was immunoSEQ multiplex PCR, and TCRdb's table has in-frame clones only and misses some. The sample holds about 16,000 clones, 50% to 70% seen once. The material sequenced was PBMCs, taken before nivolumab (anti-PD-1) treatment. The origin of this receptor is a person aged 35 to 85 with oral cavity squamous cell carcinoma. The chain joins TRBV9 to TRBJ2-1, with D tentatively TRBD1 (6 bases). This CDR3 is CASSVGTAGRNEQFF. CDR3 nucleotide sequence: TGTGCCAGCAGCGTAGGGACAGCTGGTAGAAATGAGCAGTTCTTC.